A single sample gave rise to the 7 T cell receptor beta chains below, sequenced in a study of T cell repertoires in cytomegalovirus infection (dated by TCRdb to the late 2010s). Sequencing was performed on an Illumina HiSeq 1500. The raw public reads went through TCRdb reprocessing: fastp at Q25, MiXCR clone calling, in-frame beta chains kept. Merged by CDR3 protein, the rows form single entries marked with the most common genes and DNA. This sample has just over 300,000 distinct CDR3 sequences in its table, and 17% of those were observed once. The ten top clones hold more than 10% of the sample. Sequenced input: PBMCs. These receptors were taken from a human donor in good health (CMV status not recorded). Some clones in this sample may be carry-over from other donors' samples.

There are many counts of this clonotype. The J gene is TRBJ2-2, the V gene TRBV7-2; D is ambiguous. The CDR3 loop spans 15 amino acids. Germline V gene data show CDR1 as SGHTA and CDR2 as FQGNSA. V lost 1 base, J lost 1 base, and 7 bases lay in between. The CDR3 here is CASSLDGGNTGELFF. For the CDR3, the DNA is TGTGCCAGCAGCTTAGATGGCGGGAACACCGGGGAGCTGTTTTTT.

This clonotype has just one count. This CDR3 is missing its conserved last phenylalanine or tryptophan, likely due to a read error. The chain combines TRBV24-1 with TRBJ2-1; D is possibly TRBD1 (5 bases). The germline CDR1 and CDR2 sequences are KGHDR and SFDVKD. V was clipped by 3 bases and J by 6 bases, with 20 bases between them. The CDR3 is made up of 17 amino acids. The CDR3 nucleotides read TGTGCCACCAGTGATGGGCCGACTCGTGACAGCTTCAATGAGCAGTTCCTC. Protein sequence: CATSDGPTRDSFNEQFL.

This clonotype was seen a handful of times. This chain uses TRBV7-8 with TRBJ2-2, with D perhaps matching TRBD1 (5 bases). The germline gives CDR1 SGHVS, CDR2 FQNEAQ. This CDR3 contains 15 residues. V lost 1 base, J lost 6 bases, and 12 bases lay in between. CDR3 loop: CASSLDRIGAGELFF. DNA of the CDR3: TGTGCCAGCAGCTTAGACAGGATTGGGGCCGGGGAGCTGTTTTTT.

Concerning this clonotype itself: A much larger clonotype is one base distant, so this may be a read error. The genes are TRBV7-2 and TRBJ2-7; D is unresolved. CDR1 and CDR2 from the germline V gene are SGHTA and FQGNSA. Trimming shortened V by 0 bases and J by 2 bases, and 5 bases separated the two germline ends. The CDR3 is 13 amino acids. In nucleotides, the CDR3 is TGTGCCAGCAGCTTAGCGGCCCCCTACGAGCAGTACTTC. Amino acid sequence: CASSLAAPYEQYF.

This chain connects TRBV6-1 to TRBJ2-1; 9 bases map to TRBD2. J was trimmed by 3 bases and V by 10 bases; bases with no gene match: 19. The CDR3 extends over 18 amino acids. CDR1 MNHNS and CDR2 SASEGT come from the germline V gene. The CDR3 reads CATSTRGGGVRVYNEQFF. DNA of the CDR3: TGTGCCACCAGCACGCGGGGGGGCGGGGTACGTGTCTACAATGAGCAGTTCTTC.

This clonotype was observed a few times. This chain connects TRBV12-3 or TRBV12-4 to TRBJ2-1; 8 nucleotides match TRBD1. The V gene end was trimmed by 5 bases and the J gene end by 8 bases; junction bases not matched to a gene: 11. The CDR3 sequence is 15 residues long. Written as DNA, the CDR3 is TGTGCCAGCAGTCCGCCGGACAGGGCGGCGGATGAGCAGTTCTTC. Protein sequence: CASSPPDRAADEQFF.

In this sample, this clonotype turned up many times. This sequence joins TRBV6-1 and TRBJ2-7, with D unclear. Germline CDR1 is MNHNS and CDR2 is SASEGT. Trimming cost V 2 bases and J 0 bases, with 11 bases left between them. This CDR3 comprises 15 residues. The CDR3 spells CASSETGFSSYEQYF. The CDR3, as DNA: TGTGCCAGCAGTGAAACGGGCTTTAGCTCCTACGAGCAGTACTTC.